The 25 T cell receptor beta chains in this list originate from one sample, sequenced in a study of blood T cell repertoires in COVID-19. Sequenced by immunoSEQ multiplex PCR; TCRdb stores in-frame clones only, minus some. The sample shows about 160,000 clones, approximately 87% of them seen only once. The sequencing sample was made of peripheral blood. The receptors here all came from a woman in her 70s with acute or convalescent COVID-19.

V usage is TRBV5-1 and J usage is TRBJ2-7; perhaps TRBD2 as D (5 bases). Germline values: CDR1 SGHRS, CDR2 YFSETQ. The V and J ends lost 1 base and 4 bases respectively, with 12 bases between them. The CDR3 spans 14 residues. CDR3 nucleotide sequence: TGCGCCAGCAGCTTGTATCGGGATCATTACGAGCAGTACTTC. It encodes CASSLYRDHYEQYF.

The chain carries TRBV18 and TRBJ1-5; the D gene is possibly TRBD1 (6 bases). Trimming removed 1 base from V and 7 bases from J, with 11 bases in between. Germline V gives CDR1 KGHSH, CDR2 LQKENI. CDR3 size: 14 residues. CDR3 nucleotides: TGTGCCAGCTCACCACGACAGGACAAGCAGCCCCAGCATTTT. It yields the protein CASSPRQDKQPQHF. The variable domain in full, with the rest retrieved from reference TRBV18 and TRBJ1-5, is NAGVMQNPRHLVRRRGQEARLRCSPMKGHSHVYWYRQLPEEGLKFMVYLQKENIIDESGMPKERFSAEFPKEGPSILRIQQVVRGDSAAYFCASSPRQDKQPQHFGDGTRLSIL.

The rearrangement links TRBV6-2 or TRBV6-3 to TRBJ1-5; D is unresolved. There are 17 residues in the CDR3. Germline CDR1 and CDR2: MNHEY and SVGEGT. The V end lost 0 bases, the J end lost 3 bases, and 15 bases lay between the germline ends. CDR3 sequence (DNA): TGTGCCAGCAGTTACTCGACTCTCGCCCGCCCCAATCAGCCCCAGCATTTT. Translating gives CASSYSTLARPNQPQHF.

The chain carries TRBV28 and TRBJ2-7; D possibly corresponds to TRBD1 (6 bases). Trimming stripped 3 bases from V and 5 bases from J, with 20 bases between. CDR3 length: 16 amino acids. Germline V lookup: CDR1 MDHEN, CDR2 SYDVKM. This CDR3 is CASSFGGRTGSHEQYF. CDR3 bases: TGTGCCAGCAGTTTTGGTGGACGAACAGGGTCCCACGAGCAGTACTTC.

This clone was detected a few times. This CDR3 is CSATIAGGHYTGELFF. The CDR3, as DNA: TGCAGCGCCACAATAGCGGGAGGGCATTACACCGGGGAGCTGTTTTTT. This chain links TRBV29-1 with TRBJ2-2; TRBD2 matches at 11 bases. J gave up 3 bases and V 7 bases, and 10 bases lay outside the gene matches. Germline CDR1 SQVTM, CDR2 ANQGSEA. This CDR3 region has 16 residues.

The V call is TRBV4-1, the J call TRBJ1-4, with 8 bases that match TRBD1. The CDR3 runs 17 residues. J lost 2 bases, V lost 4 bases, and 9 bases had no gene match. CDR1 MGHRA and CDR2 YSYEKL come from the germline V gene. The CDR3 DNA follows: TGCGCCAGCAGCCTTCAGGGGGCTACCTCTACTAATGAAAAACTGTTTTTT. Protein: CASSLQGATSTNEKLFF.

The CDR3 loop is CASTRARDWGYTF. The CDR3 coding sequence is TGTGCCAGCACCCGAGCGCGGGATTGGGGCTACACCTTC. This chain joins TRBV7-9 and TRBJ1-2; D unresolved. Germline V gene sequence: CDR1 SEHNR, CDR2 FQNEAQ (reference sequence). Trimming removed 7 bases from V and 8 bases from J, with 17 bases in between. The CDR3 extends over 13 amino acids. Full variable domain (remainder filled in from reference TRBV7-9 and TRBJ1-2): DTGVSQNPRHKITKRGQNVTFRCDPISEHNRLYWYRQTLGQGPEFLTYFQNEAQLEKSRLLSDRFSAERPKGSFSTLEIQRTEQGDSAMYLCASTRARDWGYTFGSGTRLTVV.

The chain uses TRBV15 and TRBJ1-4; D is ambiguous. CDR3 length: 13 residues. Trimming stripped 0 bases from V and 11 bases from J, with 10 bases between. CDR1 is LNHNV and CDR2 is YYDKDF in the germline V gene (reference sequence). The CDR3: CATSREKGGKLFF. The CDR3 coding sequence is TGTGCCACCAGCAGAGAAAAAGGCGGGAAACTGTTTTTT.

The chain is built from TRBV19 and TRBJ1-3; D call uncertain. Trimming cost V 3 bases and J 0 bases, with 12 bases left between them. CDR3 size: 16 residues. Looked up from germline, CDR1 is LNHDA and CDR2 is SQIVND (reference sequence). As DNA, the CDR3 is TGTGCCAGTAGTATCTGGCAGATGGCCTCTGGAAACACCATATATTTT. It codes for CASSIWQMASGNTIYF.

The V call is TRBV28, the J call TRBJ2-6; D uncertain. The CDR3 loop spans 15 amino acids. The germline V and J ends were trimmed by 4 bases and 4 bases, with 11 bases remaining between them. Per the germline V gene, CDR1 is MDHEN and CDR2 is SYDVKM. Here the CDR3 DNA reads TGTGCCAGCAGTTCCCGGTTATGGGGGGCCAACGTCCTGACTTTC. This translates into CASSSRLWGANVLTF. Drawing the rest from reference TRBV28 and TRBJ2-6, the complete variable domain is DVKVTQSSRYLVKRTGEKVFLECVQDMDHENMFWYRQDPGLGLRLIYFSYDVKMKEKGDIPEGYSVSREKKERFSLILESASTNQTSMYLCASSSRLWGANVLTFGAGSRLTVL.

V and J are TRBV7-2 and TRBJ1-6; TRBD1 might be the D (6 bases). The V and J ends lost 2 bases and 6 bases respectively, with 14 bases between them. Per germline, CDR1 SGHTA and CDR2 FQGNSA. The CDR3 loop spans 16 amino acids. The CDR3, as DNA: TGTGCCAGCAGCTTACTTGGACAGACTTCTAATTCACCCCTCCACTTT. Translated: CASSLLGQTSNSPLHF.

This chain uses TRBV19 with TRBJ1-1; 8 nucleotides match TRBD1. The J segment lost 6 bases and the V segment lost 3 bases, leaving 6 bases of the junction unmatched. CDR1 and CDR2 from the germline V gene are LNHDA and SQIVND (reference sequence). This CDR3 has 14 residues. CDR3 sequence: CASSITGGRAEAFF. CDR3 nucleotide sequence: TGTGCCAGTAGTATTACAGGGGGGCGGGCTGAAGCTTTCTTT.

This clone was recorded once. The chain uses TRBV5-1 and TRBJ1-1, with 8 bases lining up with TRBD1. Germline V gene lookup returns CDR1 SGHRS and CDR2 YFSETQ. V was pared by 4 bases and J by 9 bases, with 5 bases of the junction left unmatched. The CDR3 is 12 amino acids. CDR3 in DNA: TGCGCCAGCAGCCTGGACAGGGCGCAAGCTTTCTTT. Its protein is CASSLDRAQAFF.

The chain combines TRBV15 with TRBJ1-2, with TRBD1 identical over 9 bases. The germline V gene encodes CDR1 LNHNV and CDR2 YYDKDF (reference sequence). CDR3 length: 14 amino acids. Losses at the gene ends were 4 bases for V and 4 bases for J; bases not matched to a gene: 4. The CDR3 sequence: CATSTRTGAYGYTF. In DNA form, the CDR3 reads TGTGCCACCAGCACCCGGACAGGGGCCTATGGCTACACCTTC.

The chain joins TRBV9 to TRBJ2-1; D perhaps matches TRBD2 (5 bases). This CDR3 contains 14 residues. Germline V lookup: CDR1 SGDLS, CDR2 YYNGEE. Trimming took off 2 bases at V and 10 bases at J, with 16 bases between the two ends. The DNA of the CDR3 is TGTGCCAGCAGCGTCGCCCCAACTAGGGAAGAGCAGTTCTTC. It codes for CASSVAPTREEQFF.

This clone came up a few times. The rearrangement uses TRBV27 and TRBJ1-1; D is uncertain. Trimming took off 0 bases at V and 1 base at J, with 12 bases between the two ends. Germline V gene sequence: CDR1 MNHEY, CDR2 SMNVEV (reference sequence). The CDR3 extends over 16 amino acids. CDR3 sequence (DNA): TGTGCCAGCAGTTTATCGATCCCGGGAGGGAACACTGAAGCTTTCTTT. Protein sequence: CASSLSIPGGNTEAFF.

The rearrangement joins TRBV29-1 to TRBJ2-1, with D perhaps assigned TRBD1 or TRBD2 (5 bases each). Deletions cut 7 bases from V and 5 bases from J, with 9 bases between. The CDR3 covers 11 residues. Per the germline V gene, CDR1 is SQVTM and CDR2 is ANQGSEA. The CDR3 DNA reads TGCAGCGGGGGGTTCGACAATGAGCAGTTCTTC. It is translated as CSGGFDNEQFF.

The chain links TRBV10-3 to TRBJ2-3; 15 positions agree with TRBD2. CDR3 length: 17 residues. Germline V CDR1 and CDR2: ENHRY, SYGVKD. V lost 4 bases to trimming and J lost 4 bases; unmatched junction nucleotides: 6. In DNA form, the CDR3 reads TGTGCCATCAGTGCCGGACTAGCGGGGGGGCAGGCAGATACGCAGTATTTT. This encodes CAISAGLAGGQADTQYF.

This chain uses TRBV30 with TRBJ1-1; 8 bases fit TRBD1. This CDR3 region has 13 residues. V lost 5 bases, J lost 5 bases, and 7 bases stayed unmatched. The germline gives CDR1 GTSNPN, CDR2 SVGIG (reference sequence). DNA of the CDR3: TGTGCCTGGGGGACAGGCATGGGAACTGAAGCTTTCTTT. It translates to CAWGTGMGTEAFF.

The chain combines TRBV29-1 with TRBJ1-1, with D perhaps matching TRBD1 (5 bases). V lost 3 bases to trimming and J lost 7 bases, with 6 bases between them. Germline V lookup: CDR1 SQVTM, CDR2 ANQGSEA. CDR3 length: 10 amino acids. In DNA form, the CDR3 reads TGCAGCGTTGAGACAGTTGAAGCTTTCTTT. It is translated as CSVETVEAFF.

Worth noting for this clone: The sample carries other DNA sequences with the same CDR3. The gene calls are TRBV19 and TRBJ1-5; D perhaps matches TRBD1 (5 bases). Germline V gives CDR1 LNHDA, CDR2 SQIVND (reference sequence). The CDR3 consists of 15 residues. V was shortened by 1 base and J by 0 bases, with 7 bases between the two germline ends. Written as DNA, the CDR3 is TGTGCCAGTAGTATAGGACAGACTAGCAATCAGCCCCAGCATTTT. Protein sequence: CASSIGQTSNQPQHF.

The gene calls are TRBV21-1 and TRBJ1-2; TRBD1, the table's D call, lacks a check against the DNA. TRBV21-1 is noted as a pseudogene. The CDR3 consists of 16 residues. The CDR3 loop reads CASSTDSLKAKVGYTF. For the CDR3, the DNA is TGTGCCAGCAGCACCGACAGCTTAAAAGCAAAAGTTGGCTACACCTTC.

This clone was recorded only once. The CDR3 sequence is CASSEGLAGYYNEQFF. The CDR3 DNA reads TGTGCCAGCAGTGAAGGGCTAGCGGGTTACTACAATGAGCAGTTCTTC. V gene TRBV2 combines with J gene TRBJ2-1; 8 bases fit TRBD2. CDR3 size: 16 residues. Per the germline V gene, CDR1 is SNHLY and CDR2 is FYNNEI. V shed 1 base, J shed 3 bases, and the junction held 5 bases outside the gene matches.

The chain uses TRBV4-1 and TRBJ2-3, with TRBD1 matching over 9 bases. The V gene end was trimmed by 5 bases and the J gene end by 4 bases; junction bases not matched to a gene: 10. The CDR3 is 16 amino acids. Germline V gene data show CDR1 as MGHRA and CDR2 as YSYEKL. The CDR3 DNA sequence: TGCGCCAGCAGCTCCCGGGACAGGGCTAGGGCAGATACGCAGTATTTT. Protein sequence: CASSSRDRARADTQYF.

The rearrangement links TRBV19 to TRBJ1-5; TRBD1 agrees at 7 bases. Germline V gene sequence: CDR1 LNHDA, CDR2 SQIVND (reference sequence). V shed 4 bases, J shed 2 bases, and the junction held 11 bases outside the gene matches. The CDR3 is made up of 17 amino acids. The DNA for the CDR3 is TGTGCCAGTAGTACCTCAGGGGGAATAAATGGCAATCAGCCCCAGCATTTT. It codes for CASSTSGGINGNQPQHF.